The present TCR beta chain was sequenced within a study of PD-L1 blockade in urothelial cancer (dated by TCRdb to 2016 to 2017). Concerning the study at large: Every patient began therapy in 2014 and was given atezolizumab 1,200 mg intravenously every 3 weeks. About 85% of the roughly 29 patients were males with bladder-origin urothelial cancer, and about 65% of the 29 reported a prior smoking history. In the same patients, whole exome sequencing and RNA sequencing of pretreatment tumors were performed in addition to TCR sequencing. Patients had an ECOG performance status of 0 or 1 and had received between 0 and 3 prior chemotherapy regimens. Blood samples were analyzed at two time points: 3 weeks after treatment start (second dose) and 6 weeks after treatment start. Durable clinical benefit was achieved by nine patients and was not achieved by 20 patients. Pretreatment blood TCR-seq was available for 27 to 30 patients, at least one posttreatment blood collection was obtained for 24 patients, and tumor TCR-seq was available for 24 patients. Pretreatment tumor samples and matched peripheral blood, collected serially before and after atezolizumab treatment, underwent TCR sequencing. A median of about 150,000 T cells and 80,000 or so unique TCRs was obtained from blood samples, and a median clonality of roughly 0.082 was observed. The study, an exploratory multi-omic analysis, examined somatic, immune and clinical correlates of response to PD-L1 blockade with atezolizumab in urothelial cancer. Progression-free survival longer than 6 months counted as durable clinical benefit, and TCR features were additionally tested against both progression-free and overall survival.

As concerns this clone: There is no known antigen for this receptor. Per-base qualities were not stored, and no clone one base away is much larger.

Overall study results and their limits: Because the sample size was small (n ≈ 29) and many exploratory analyses were performed, the results are intended to be hypothesis-generating. Improved progression-free and overall survival was associated with having pretreatment peripheral blood TCR clonality below the median. Greater expansion of tumor-associated TCR clones in peripheral blood 3 weeks after the start of treatment was observed in patients with durable benefit (n of about 20, p = 0.022).

The cohort comprised around 30 patients with locally advanced or metastatic urothelial carcinoma treated at Memorial Sloan Kettering on a trial protocol. Peripheral blood mononuclear cells were collected pretreatment and during treatment, with between 1 and 8 total time points per patient. The Qiagen DNeasy Blood extraction kit was used to purify genomic DNA from total PBMCs and from tumor samples. PBMCs were collected pretreatment and during treatment and were isolated and stored as previously described. The CDR1 and CDR2 encoded by the germline V gene are SNHLY and FYNNEI. Its CDR3 holds 14 amino acids, cysteine through phenylalanine. The kept DNA is CDR3 alone, 42 bases in frame from the first base. Trimming leaves V shorter by 10 bases and J shorter by 6 bases, with the junction holding 9 bases beyond the gene matches. Each PCR received spiked-in synthetic TCR analog templates so that absolute template abundance could be estimated from read counts. The immunoSEQ assay was used to amplify TCRbeta CDR3 regions from genomic DNA with bias-controlled V and J gene primers. Rearranged TCRbeta segments were sequenced at approximately 20X coverage. The study's processing was this. Clustering was used to correct sequencing errors, and CDR3s were annotated against IMGT so that V, D and J genes could be assigned. Downstream analyses used only productive TCRbeta rearrangements and left out out-of-frame or stop-codon sequences. Clonality was calculated as one minus the Shannon entropy normalized by the log of the number of unique productive sequences. Fisher's exact test with Benjamini-Hochberg correction, using a cutoff of adjusted p below 0.01, was how clones that differed between time points or between blood and tumor were identified. The immuneACCESS repertoire file appears here via TCRdb, limited to in-frame rearrangements. These files lack a portion of the clones; in checked studies, under half of the deficit traces to unresolved V genes, and the cause of the others is not known. V and J calls and clone size are copied from that table; D and trimming were computed from the DNA. A total of approximately 110,000 clones appear in this sample, around 85% of them only once. The ten largest clones represent around 2.4% of the sample.

The TCR originated in a middle-aged man with urothelial cancer. The chain was built from TRBV2 and TRBJ1-6; 7 of the junction bases match TRBD1. The sample was PBMCs, taken around atezolizumab (anti-PD-L1) treatment. Here the CDR3 is given as CATETGPPNSPLHF. In nucleotide form, the sequence is TGTGCCACCGAGACAGGGCCGCCTAATTCACCCCTCCACTTT.